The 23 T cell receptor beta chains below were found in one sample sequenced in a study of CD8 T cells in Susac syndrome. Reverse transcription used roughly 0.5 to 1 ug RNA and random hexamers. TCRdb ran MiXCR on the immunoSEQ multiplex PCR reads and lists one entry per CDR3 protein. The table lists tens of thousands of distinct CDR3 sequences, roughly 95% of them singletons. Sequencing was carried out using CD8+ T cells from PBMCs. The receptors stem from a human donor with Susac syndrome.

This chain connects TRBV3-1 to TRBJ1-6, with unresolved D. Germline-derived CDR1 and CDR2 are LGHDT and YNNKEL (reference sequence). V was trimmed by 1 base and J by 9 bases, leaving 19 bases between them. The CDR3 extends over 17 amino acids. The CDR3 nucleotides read TGTGCCAGCAGCCAAGGTTCGACACCCTTTCAAGGTTCACCCCTCCACTTT. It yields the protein CASSQGSTPFQGSPLHF.

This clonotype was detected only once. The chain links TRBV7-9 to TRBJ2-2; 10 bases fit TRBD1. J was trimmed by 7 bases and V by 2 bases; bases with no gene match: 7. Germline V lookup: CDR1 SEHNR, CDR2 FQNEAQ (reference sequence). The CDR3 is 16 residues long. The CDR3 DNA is TGTGCCAGCAGCTTACCGGGACAGGGGTTTTACGGGGAGCTGTTTTTT. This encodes CASSLPGQGFYGELFF.

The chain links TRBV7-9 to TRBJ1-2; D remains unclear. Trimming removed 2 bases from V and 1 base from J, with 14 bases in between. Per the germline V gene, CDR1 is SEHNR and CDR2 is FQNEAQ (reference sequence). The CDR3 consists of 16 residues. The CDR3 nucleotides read TGTGCCAGCAGCTTAAGCGAACAAACATTTAACTATGGCTACACCTTC. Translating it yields CASSLSEQTFNYGYTF.

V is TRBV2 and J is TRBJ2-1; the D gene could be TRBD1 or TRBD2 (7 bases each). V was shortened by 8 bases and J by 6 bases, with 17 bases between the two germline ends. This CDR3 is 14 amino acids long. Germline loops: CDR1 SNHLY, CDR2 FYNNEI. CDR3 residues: CASDQGGPVNEQFF. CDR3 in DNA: TGTGCCAGCGATCAGGGGGGGCCAGTCAATGAGCAGTTCTTC.

CDR3 protein: CASSQALGTATQYF. In DNA form, the CDR3 reads TGCGCCAGCAGCCAAGCTTTGGGGACGGCGACGCAGTATTTT. The chain joins TRBV4-1 to TRBJ2-3; D assignment may be TRBD1 or TRBD2 (5 bases each). The ends were cut back, 1 base at V and 9 bases at J, with 14 bases in the middle. Per the germline V gene, CDR1 is MGHRA and CDR2 is YSYEKL. This CDR3 comprises 14 residues.

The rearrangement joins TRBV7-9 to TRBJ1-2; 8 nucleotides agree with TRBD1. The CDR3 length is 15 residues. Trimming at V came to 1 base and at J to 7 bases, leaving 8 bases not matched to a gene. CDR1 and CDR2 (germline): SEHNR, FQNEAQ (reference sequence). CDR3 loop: CASSLGRQGAGGYTF. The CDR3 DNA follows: TGTGCCAGCAGCTTAGGACGCCAGGGGGCTGGTGGCTACACCTTC.

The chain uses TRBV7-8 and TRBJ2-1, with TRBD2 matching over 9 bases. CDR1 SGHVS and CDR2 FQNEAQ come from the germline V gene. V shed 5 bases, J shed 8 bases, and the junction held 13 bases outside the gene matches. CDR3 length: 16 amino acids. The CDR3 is CASSDVWRGGEDEQFF. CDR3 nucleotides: TGTGCCAGCAGCGACGTTTGGCGGGGGGGCGAGGATGAGCAGTTCTTC. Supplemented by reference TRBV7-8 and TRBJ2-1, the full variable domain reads GAGVSQSPRYKVAKRGQDVALRCDPISGHVSLFWYQQALGQGPEFLTYFQNEAQLDKSGLPSDRFFAERPEGSVSTLKIQRTQQEDSAVYLCASSDVWRGGEDEQFFGPGTRLTVL.

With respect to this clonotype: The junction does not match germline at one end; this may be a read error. The CDR3 here is CASSIDTVQEIQYF. CDR3 DNA: TGTGCCAGCAGCATCGACACGGTACAAGAGATCCAGTACTTC. The genes are TRBV7-9 and TRBJ2-5; D call uncertain. Germline CDR1 is SEHNR and CDR2 is FQNEAQ (reference sequence). The CDR3 runs 14 residues.

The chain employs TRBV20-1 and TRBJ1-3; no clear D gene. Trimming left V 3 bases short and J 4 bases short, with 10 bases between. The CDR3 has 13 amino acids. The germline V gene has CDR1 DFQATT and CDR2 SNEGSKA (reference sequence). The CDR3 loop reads CSASRTEGNTIYF. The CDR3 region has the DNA TGCAGTGCTAGCCGGACGGAGGGAAACACCATATATTTT.

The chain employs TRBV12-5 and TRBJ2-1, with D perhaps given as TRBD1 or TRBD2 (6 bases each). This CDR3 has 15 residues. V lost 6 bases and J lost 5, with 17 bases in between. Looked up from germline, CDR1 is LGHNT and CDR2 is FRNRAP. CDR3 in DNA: TGTGCTAGTGGCCGGGACTTGGGGGCACACAATGAGCAGTTCTTC. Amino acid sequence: CASGRDLGAHNEQFF.

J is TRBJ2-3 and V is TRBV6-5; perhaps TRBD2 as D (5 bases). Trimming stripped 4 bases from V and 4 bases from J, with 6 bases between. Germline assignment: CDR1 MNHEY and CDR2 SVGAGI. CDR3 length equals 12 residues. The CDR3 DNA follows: TGTGCCAGCAGTTCAGCGGCAGATACGCAGTATTTT. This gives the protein CASSSAADTQYF.

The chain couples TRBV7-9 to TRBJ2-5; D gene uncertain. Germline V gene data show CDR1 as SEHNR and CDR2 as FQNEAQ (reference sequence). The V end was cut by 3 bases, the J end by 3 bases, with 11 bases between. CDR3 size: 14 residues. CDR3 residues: CASSFNPGEETQYF. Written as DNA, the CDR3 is TGTGCCAGCAGCTTCAACCCTGGAGAAGAGACCCAGTACTTC.

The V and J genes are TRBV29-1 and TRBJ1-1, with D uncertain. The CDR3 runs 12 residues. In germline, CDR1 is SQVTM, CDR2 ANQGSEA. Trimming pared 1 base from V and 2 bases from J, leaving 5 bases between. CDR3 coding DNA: TGCAGCGTTGAAGGGGGAAACACTGAAGCTTTCTTT. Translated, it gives CSVEGGNTEAFF.

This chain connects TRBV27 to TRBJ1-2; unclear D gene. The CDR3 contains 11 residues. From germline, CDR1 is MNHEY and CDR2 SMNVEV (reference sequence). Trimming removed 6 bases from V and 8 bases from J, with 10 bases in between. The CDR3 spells CASSKGWGYTF. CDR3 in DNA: TGTGCCAGCAGCAAGGGCTGGGGCTACACCTTC.

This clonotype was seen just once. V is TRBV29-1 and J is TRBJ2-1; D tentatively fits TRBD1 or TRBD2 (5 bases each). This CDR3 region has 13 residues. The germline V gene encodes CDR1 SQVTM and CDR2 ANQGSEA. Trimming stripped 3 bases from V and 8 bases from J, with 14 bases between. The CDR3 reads CSVEGDLRDEQFF. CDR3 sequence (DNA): TGCAGCGTTGAGGGGGACCTGCGGGATGAGCAGTTCTTC.

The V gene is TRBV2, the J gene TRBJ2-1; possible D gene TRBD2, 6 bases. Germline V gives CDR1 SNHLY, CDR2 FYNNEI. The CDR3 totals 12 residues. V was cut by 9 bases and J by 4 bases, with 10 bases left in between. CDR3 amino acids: CASPGRYNEQFF. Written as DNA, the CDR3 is TGTGCCAGTCCGGGGAGGTACAATGAGCAGTTCTTC.

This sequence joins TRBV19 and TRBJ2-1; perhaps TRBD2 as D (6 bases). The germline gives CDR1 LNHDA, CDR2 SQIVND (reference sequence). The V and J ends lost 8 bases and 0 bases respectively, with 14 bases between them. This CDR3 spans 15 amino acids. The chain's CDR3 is CASGWDLSSYNEQFF. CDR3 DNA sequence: TGTGCCAGTGGGTGGGACTTGAGCTCCTACAATGAGCAGTTCTTC.

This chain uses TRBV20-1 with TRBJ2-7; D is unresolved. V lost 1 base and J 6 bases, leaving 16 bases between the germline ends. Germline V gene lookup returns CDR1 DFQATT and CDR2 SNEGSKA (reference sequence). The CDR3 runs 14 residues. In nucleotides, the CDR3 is TGCAGTGCTAGAGGGGTAGGAATATCGGGCGAGCAGTACTTC. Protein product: CSARGVGISGEQYF.

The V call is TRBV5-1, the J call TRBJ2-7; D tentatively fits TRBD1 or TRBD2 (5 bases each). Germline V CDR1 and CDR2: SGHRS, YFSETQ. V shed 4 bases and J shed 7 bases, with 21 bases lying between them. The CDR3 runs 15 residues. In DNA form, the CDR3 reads TGCGCCAGCAGCCTGGGGGAGACTACCCTTGAGGAGCAGTACTTC. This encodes CASSLGETTLEEQYF. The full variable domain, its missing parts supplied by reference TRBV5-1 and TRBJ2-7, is KAGVTQTPRYLIKTRGQQVTLSCSPISGHRSVSWYQQTPGQGLQFLFEYFSETQRNKGNFPGRFSGRQFSNSRSEMNVSTLELGDSALYLCASSLGETTLEEQYFGPGTRLTVT.

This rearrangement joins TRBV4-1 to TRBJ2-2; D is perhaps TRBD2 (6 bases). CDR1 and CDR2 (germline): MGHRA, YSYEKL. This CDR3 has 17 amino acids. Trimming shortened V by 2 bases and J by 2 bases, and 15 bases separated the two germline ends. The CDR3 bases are TGCGCCAGCAGCCAACTACGCCGGGACTCTAACACCGGGGAGCTGTTTTTT. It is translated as CASSQLRRDSNTGELFF.

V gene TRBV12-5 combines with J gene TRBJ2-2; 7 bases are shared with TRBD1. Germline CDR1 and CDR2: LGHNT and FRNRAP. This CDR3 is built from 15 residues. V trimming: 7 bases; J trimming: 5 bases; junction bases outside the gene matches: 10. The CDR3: CASVPDRKRTGELFF. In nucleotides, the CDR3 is TGTGCTAGTGTCCCGGACAGGAAAAGGACCGGGGAGCTGTTTTTT.

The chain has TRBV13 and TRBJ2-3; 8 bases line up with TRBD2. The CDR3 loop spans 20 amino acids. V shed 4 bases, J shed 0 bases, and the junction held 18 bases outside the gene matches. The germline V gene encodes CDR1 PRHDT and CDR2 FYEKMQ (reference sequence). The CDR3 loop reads CASSYGPYSGERPSTDTQYF. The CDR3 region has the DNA TGTGCCAGCAGCTACGGTCCCTATAGCGGGGAGCGCCCTAGCACAGATACGCAGTATTTT.

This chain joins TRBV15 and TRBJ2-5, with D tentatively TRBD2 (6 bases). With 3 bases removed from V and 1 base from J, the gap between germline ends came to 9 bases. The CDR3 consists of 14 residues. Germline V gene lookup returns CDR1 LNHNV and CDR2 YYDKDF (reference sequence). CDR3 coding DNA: TGTGCCACCAGCAGGCGGGGCGTCCAAGAGACCCAGTACTTC. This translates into CATSRRGVQETQYF.